Sequencing of this T cell receptor beta chain was carried out in a study of cytomegalovirus exposure and HLA in healthy donors. The PCR employed 60 Vbeta primers together with 13 Jbeta primers. Sequencing was performed with immunoSEQ multiplex PCR; in TCRdb, only in-frame clones are kept and a portion is missing. The table lists fewer than 150,000 clones. V lost 8 bases and J lost 1; bases outside the gene matches: 8. CDR1 and CDR2 (germline): MNHEY, SMNVEV (reference sequence). The CDR3 sequence is 15 residues long. The rearrangement joins TRBV27 to TRBJ1-1; 9 nucleotides agree with TRBD1. The sequence was collected from a man aged 18 to 35 in good health and CMV-seronegative. Sequenced: PBMCs. The CDR3, as DNA: TGTGCCAGCCGAGACAGGGGGATTAGGAACACTGAAGCTTTCTTT. Its protein product is CASRDRGIRNTEAFF.